The 23 T cell receptor beta chains listed next were all sequenced from one sample in a study of human T cells and chemical hapten exposure. Time point here: patch test 2, 6 weeks after DPC sensitization. Indicated treatment: therapeutic diphenylcyclopropenone sensitization with weekly scalp DPC. Using its own MiXCR run on the RACE reads, TCRdb lists one record per CDR3 protein. The sample shows more than 70,000 distinct CDR3 sequences, around 10% of them seen only once. The specimen was whole blood, collected in connection with sensitization to the hapten diphenylcyclopropenone (DPC). The source of these receptors is a man younger than 35 with alopecia areata. Some clones in this sample may be carry-over from other donors' samples.

V is TRBV29-1 and J is TRBJ2-7; D might be TRBD1 or TRBD2, each matching 5 bases. Germline-derived CDR1 and CDR2 are SQVTM and ANQGSEA. The V end lost 6 bases, the J end lost 6 bases, and 12 bases lay between the germline ends. The CDR3 length is 11 residues. CDR3 loop: CSVPSGREQYF. The CDR3 nucleotides are TGCAGCGTACCCTCGGGGCGCGAGCAGTACTTC.

This clonotype has ten or more counts. The chain combines TRBV5-5 with TRBJ1-1; D may be TRBD1 (5 bases). CDR1 and CDR2 from the germline V gene are SGHKS and YYEKEE (reference sequence). The CDR3 is 14 amino acids. Trimming left V 5 bases short and J 1 base short, with 12 bases between. The CDR3 protein is CASSLAGKNTEAFF. The CDR3 coding sequence is TGTGCCAGCAGTCTCGCAGGGAAGAACACTGAAGCTTTCTTT.

The chain uses TRBV6-4 and TRBJ2-1, with D maybe TRBD2 (5 bases). Germline loops: CDR1 MRHNA, CDR2 SNTAGT. The CDR3 is 16 residues long. V dropped 4 bases and J dropped 4 bases, with 17 bases sitting between them. In nucleotides, the CDR3 is TGTGCCAGCAGTGGCGCCGAGGGAGCGGAGTACAATGAGCAGTTCTTC. Residues: CASSGAEGAEYNEQFF.

This chain joins TRBV10-2 and TRBJ2-2; D possibly corresponds to TRBD1 (6 bases). V lost 2 bases and J 1 base, leaving 11 bases between the germline ends. Germline CDR1 WSHSY, CDR2 SAAADI. There are 16 residues in the CDR3. The CDR3: CASSEIRGLNTGELFF. The CDR3 coding sequence is TGCGCCAGCAGTGAGATAAGGGGGTTGAACACCGGGGAGCTGTTTTTT.

In its sample, this clonotype was seen a few times. The rearrangement uses TRBV7-8 and TRBJ2-5; 10 nucleotides match TRBD1. The junction had 6 bases not matched to a gene; V was cut back by 5 bases and J by 0 bases. CDR3 length: 16 residues. CDR1 is SGHVS, CDR2 FQNEAQ, per germline. For the CDR3, the DNA is TGTGCCAGCAGCCGGACAGGGGGACGATACCAAGAGACCCAGTACTTC. It encodes CASSRTGGRYQETQYF.

This clonotype has at least ten counts. This chain connects TRBV7-3 to TRBJ2-3; 8 nucleotides agree with TRBD1. Germline lookup yields CDR1 SGHTA and CDR2 FQGTGA. This CDR3 is 14 amino acids long. J gave up 5 bases and V 8 bases, and 9 bases lay outside the gene matches. CDR3 sequence (DNA): TGTGCCAGCGGAACGACAGGGGCGAAAGATACGCAGTATTTT. Translating gives CASGTTGAKDTQYF.

This clonotype was observed a few times. This chain joins TRBV7-2 and TRBJ1-2; D may be TRBD1 (5 bases). Trimming left V 3 bases short and J 3 bases short, with 8 bases between. Germline CDR1 is SGHTA and CDR2 is FQGNSA. The CDR3 totals 13 residues. The CDR3: CASSFQGDYGYTF. The CDR3, as DNA: TGTGCCAGCAGCTTTCAGGGTGACTATGGCTACACCTTC.

This rearrangement joins TRBV7-9 to TRBJ2-7; 9 bases match TRBD2. The trim removed 5 bases at V and 4 bases at J, leaving 6 bases unmatched. Germline values: CDR1 SEHNR, CDR2 FQNEAQ (reference sequence). CDR3 length: 14 residues. CDR3 in amino acids: CASSISSGIYEQYV. The CDR3 DNA sequence: TGTGCCAGCAGCATTTCTAGCGGGATATACGAGCAGTACGTC.

CDR3 residues: CASSFPGAGLNTGELFF. The CDR3 bases are TGTGCCAGCAGCTTTCCTGGCGCGGGATTGAACACCGGGGAGCTGTTTTTT. J is TRBJ2-2 and V is TRBV5-5, with D perhaps TRBD2 (6 bases). The CDR3 length is 17 residues. Germline V gene sequence: CDR1 SGHKS, CDR2 YYEKEE (reference sequence). V lost 2 bases, J lost 1 base, and 15 bases lay in between.

The rearrangement joins TRBV12-3 or TRBV12-4 to TRBJ1-1, with D unresolved. The CDR3 covers 12 residues. Trimming took off 6 bases at V and 6 bases at J, with 11 bases between the two ends. CDR3 sequence reads: CASRAGGAEAFF. DNA of the CDR3: TGTGCCAGCAGGGCTGGTGGAGCTGAAGCTTTCTTT.

The rearrangement uses TRBV11-2 and TRBJ2-5; the D is unclear. The germline gives CDR1 SGHAT, CDR2 FQNNGV. Trimming cost V 0 bases and J 7 bases, with 9 bases left between them. This CDR3 spans 13 amino acids. The DNA for the CDR3 is TGTGCCAGCAGCTTAGAGCTGGTGAGGACCCAGTACTTC. Translation: CASSLELVRTQYF.

This clonotype was recorded a few times. This rearrangement joins TRBV6-5 to TRBJ1-1; TRBD1 matches at 7 bases. The length of the CDR3 is 14 residues. V trimming: 0 bases; J trimming: 3 bases; junction bases outside the gene matches: 1. Germline CDR1 and CDR2: MNHEY and SVGAGI. As DNA, the CDR3 is TGTGCCAGCAGTTACTCAAGGGGGCACACTGAAGCTTTCTTT. Its translation is CASSYSRGHTEAFF.

This clonotype was seen at least ten times. V and J are TRBV6-6 and TRBJ1-2; 8 nucleotides line up with TRBD1. CDR1 is MNHNY, CDR2 SVGAGI, per germline (reference sequence). This CDR3 is 16 amino acids long. V was pared by 8 bases and J by 5 bases, with 16 bases of the junction left unmatched. The CDR3 bases are TGTGCCAGCCGAAGTCAGGGGGCGATGGAGGGGTATGGCTACACCTTC. Translating gives CASRSQGAMEGYGYTF.

The V call is TRBV7-9, the J call TRBJ2-1; D gene ambiguous. The CDR3 totals 15 residues. Trimming pared 1 base from V and 5 bases from J, leaving 12 bases between. Germline V gene lookup returns CDR1 SEHNR and CDR2 FQNEAQ (reference sequence). CDR3 in amino acids: CASSLVGDMNNEQFF. CDR3 nucleotide sequence: TGTGCCAGCAGCTTAGTTGGGGATATGAACAATGAGCAGTTCTTC.

This clonotype has only a few counts. V usage is TRBV4-3 and J usage is TRBJ1-4; D is possibly TRBD1 (6 bases). V was clipped by 2 bases and J by 3 bases, with 13 bases between them. This CDR3 comprises 16 residues. CDR1 and CDR2 (germline): LGHNA, YSLEER. CDR3 region: CASSQNVGASNEKLFF. As DNA, the CDR3 is TGCGCCAGCAGCCAAAATGTGGGGGCATCTAATGAAAAACTGTTTTTT.

This clonotype has a handful of counts. The rearrangement uses TRBV29-1 and TRBJ1-1, with D perhaps matching TRBD1 (5 bases). Germline V gene data show CDR1 as SQVTM and CDR2 as ANQGSEA. Trimming took off 3 bases at V and 3 bases at J, with 11 bases between the two ends. This CDR3 contains 13 residues. As DNA, the CDR3 is TGCAGCGTTGATCCGGACACGTACACTGAAGCTTTCTTT. This encodes CSVDPDTYTEAFF. The full variable domain, rest sourced from reference TRBV29-1 and TRBJ1-1, is SAVISQKPSRDICQRGTSLTIQCQVDSQVTMMFWYRQQPGQSLTLIATANQGSEATYESGFVIDKFPISRPNLTFSTLTVSNMSPEDSSIYLCSVDPDTYTEAFFGQGTRLTVV.

This clonotype turned up a few times. This chain links TRBV20-1 with TRBJ2-7, with D perhaps matching TRBD1 or TRBD2 (5 bases each). The CDR3 sequence is 14 residues long. Germline values: CDR1 DFQATT, CDR2 SNEGSKA (reference sequence). V was pared by 6 bases and J by 0 bases, with 15 bases between. The CDR3 sequence is CSAGQGTSSYEQYF. DNA of the CDR3: TGCAGTGCCGGTCAGGGTACTAGCTCCTACGAGCAGTACTTC.

The rearrangement links TRBV5-5 to TRBJ2-1; D tentatively reads TRBD1 or TRBD2 (5 bases each). CDR3 size: 13 residues. Germline V gives CDR1 SGHKS, CDR2 YYEKEE (reference sequence). V lost 3 bases and J 3 bases, leaving 7 bases between the germline ends. The CDR3 nucleotides read TGTGCCAGCAGCTGGGACGTCTACAATGAGCAGTTCTTC. It encodes CASSWDVYNEQFF. Filled out from reference TRBV5-5 and TRBJ2-1, the complete variable domain reads DAGVTQSPTHLIKTRGQQVTLRCSPISGHKSVSWYQQVLGQGPQFIFQYYEKEERGRGNFPDRFSARQFPNYSSELNVNALLLGDSALYLCASSWDVYNEQFFGPGTRLTVL.

The sample holds many counts of this clonotype. The gene calls are TRBV7-3 and TRBJ2-3, with 7 bases identical to TRBD1. The germline gives CDR1 SGHTA, CDR2 FQGTGA. There are 16 residues in the CDR3. With 3 bases clipped from V and 4 bases from J, the junction kept 10 bases outside the gene matches. Here the CDR3 DNA reads TGTGCCAGCAGCTTCAGGGACAGTAGAGGGGCAGATACGCAGTATTTT. Encoded protein: CASSFRDSRGADTQYF.

This clonotype was picked up a small number of times. The chain has TRBV24-1 and TRBJ2-7, with 9 bases lining up with TRBD2. The CDR3 runs to 15 residues. The V and J ends lost 5 bases and 4 bases, in that order; junction bases with no gene match: 8. Germline-derived CDR1 and CDR2 are KGHDR and SFDVKD. CDR3 sequence reads: CATSVTAGGKYEQYF. CDR3 DNA sequence: TGTGCCACCAGTGTTACAGCGGGGGGAAAGTACGAGCAGTACTTC.

This clonotype was counted only a few times. V gene TRBV2 combines with J gene TRBJ2-3; 11 positions match TRBD1. The V gene end was trimmed by 8 bases and the J gene end by 6 bases; junction bases not matched to a gene: 7. The CDR3 contains 14 residues. Per germline, CDR1 SNHLY and CDR2 FYNNEI. Here the CDR3 DNA reads TGTGCCAGCGCCGGACAGGGGGCAGGGGATACGCAGTATTTT. Protein: CASAGQGAGDTQYF. Combining the CDR3 with reference TRBV2 and TRBJ2-3 gives the whole variable domain EPEVTQTPSHQVTQMGQEVILRCVPISNHLYFYWYRQILGQKVEFLVSFYNNEISEKSEIFDDQFSVERPDGSNFTLKIRSTKLEDSAMYFCASAGQGAGDTQYFGPGTRLTVL.

This sequence joins TRBV11-3 and TRBJ2-1, with unresolved D. With 5 bases removed from V and 8 bases from J, the gap between germline ends came to 22 bases. Germline-derived CDR1 and CDR2 are SGHNT and YENEEA. The CDR3 loop spans 16 amino acids. CDR3 region: CASSKNSGPLDDEQFF. The CDR3 region has the DNA TGTGCCAGCAGCAAAAACTCCGGGCCCCTGGACGATGAGCAGTTCTTC.

The chain uses TRBV6-2 or TRBV6-3 and TRBJ1-1, with D perhaps TRBD1 (6 bases). From germline, CDR1 is MNHEY and CDR2 SVGEGT. This CDR3 is built from 16 residues. V lost 6 bases to trimming and J lost 0 bases, with 17 bases between them. In DNA, the CDR3 is TGTGCCAGCAGACCCGACAGGTTCACCATGAACACTGAAGCTTTCTTT. Its translation: CASRPDRFTMNTEAFF.